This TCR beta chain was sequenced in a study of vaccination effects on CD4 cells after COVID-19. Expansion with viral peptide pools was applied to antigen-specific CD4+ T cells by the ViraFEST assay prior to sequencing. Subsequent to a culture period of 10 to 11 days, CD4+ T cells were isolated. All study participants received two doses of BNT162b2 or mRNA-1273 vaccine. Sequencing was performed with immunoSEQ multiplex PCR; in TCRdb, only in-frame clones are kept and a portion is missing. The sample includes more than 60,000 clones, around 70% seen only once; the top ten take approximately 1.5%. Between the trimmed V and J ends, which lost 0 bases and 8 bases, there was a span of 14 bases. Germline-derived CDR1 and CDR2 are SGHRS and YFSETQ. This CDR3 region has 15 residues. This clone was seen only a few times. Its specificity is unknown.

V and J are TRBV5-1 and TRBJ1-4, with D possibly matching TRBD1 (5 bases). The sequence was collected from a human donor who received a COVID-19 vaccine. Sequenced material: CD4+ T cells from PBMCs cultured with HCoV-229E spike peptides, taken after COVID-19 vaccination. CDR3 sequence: CASSLDPGENEKLFF. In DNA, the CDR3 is TGCGCCAGCAGCTTGGATCCGGGGGAGAACGAAAAACTGTTTTTT.